This TCR beta chain was recovered during a study of T cell repertoires in cytomegalovirus infection. The study, taken as a whole, reports: Identification of carriers of CMV plus the relevant HLA was achieved through cumulative public TCR beta family frequency. In two of eight donors, the top clonotype was HLA-C-restricted CMV-specific.

CDR3 length: 17 amino acids. Germline V CDR1 and CDR2: LNHDA, SQIVND (reference sequence). Trimming at V came to 4 bases and at J to 7 bases, leaving 13 bases not matched to a gene. A remark on this clonotype: What it binds is not known.

TCRdb reanalysed the reads using MiXCR and keeps one entry per CDR3 protein. The repertoire consists of about 480,000 distinct CDR3 sequences, with 30% to 40% occurring once and the leading ten covering roughly 17%. This sequence originates from a human donor in good health (CMV status not recorded). Some clones in this sample may be carry-over from other donors' samples. The source was cultured PBMCs, collected from culture after CMV antigen stimulation. J is TRBJ2-1 and V is TRBV19, with 10 bases aligning to TRBD2. The CDR3 DNA reads TGTGCCAGTAGTACGCCAAATAGCGGGAGGTTGTCAAATGAGCAGTTCTTC. As protein: CASSTPNSGRLSNEQFF. Looking up the rest from reference TRBV19 and TRBJ2-1 gives the full variable domain: DGGITQSPKYLFRKEGQNVTLSCEQNLNHDAMYWYRQDPGQGLRLIYYSQIVNDFQKGDIAEGYSVSREKKESFPLTVTSAQKNPTAFYLCASSTPNSGRLSNEQFFGPGTRLTVL.